This T cell receptor beta chain was sequenced in a study of response to subunit inactivated influenza vaccine. Study-level points and caveats: Few new T cells, the authors suggested, are recruited by each seasonal influenza vaccination.

Notes on this clonotype: Antigen specificity is unknown.

MiXCR, run by TCRdb on the RT-PCR reads, gives a single entry per CDR3 protein. This table has about 650,000 distinct CDR3 sequences, around 15% appearing once. Material: PBMCs from blood, obtained 14 to 15 days before vaccination. This TCR came from a man aged 50 or older who received an inactivated influenza vaccine.

The CDR3 loop reads CASSQVSGASETQYF. In DNA, the CDR3 is TGCGCCAGCAGCCAAGTTTCTGGGGCCAGCGAGACCCAGTACTTC. The V call is TRBV4-1, the J call TRBJ2-5; perhaps TRBD1 as D (5 bases). Trimming cost V 1 base and J 5 bases, with 14 bases left between them. The CDR3 contains 15 residues. Germline CDR1 reads MGHRA; CDR2 reads YSYEKL.